Below are 20 T cell receptor beta chains sequenced from a single sample in a study of T cell responses to AZD1222 COVID-19 vaccine. Sequencing used immunoSEQ multiplex PCR; TCRdb keeps in-frame clones, though not all of them. The sample lists about 100,000 clones, 92% occurring once. The material was peripheral blood, obtained on day 0 of AZD1222 vaccination. These receptors originate from an adult in good health.

The chain has TRBV7-2 and TRBJ1-1; possibly TRBD1 for D (5 bases). Per germline, CDR1 SGHTA and CDR2 FQGNSA. V lost 0 bases and J lost 3, with 8 bases in between. The CDR3 covers 14 residues. The DNA for the CDR3 is TGTGCCAGCAGCTTAGCGGAGGGGCACACTGAAGCTTTCTTT. This encodes CASSLAEGHTEAFF. The variable domain in full, completed from reference TRBV7-2 and TRBJ1-1, reads GAGVSQSPSNKVTEKGKDVELRCDPISGHTALYWYRQSLGQGLEFLIYFQGNSAPDKSGLPSDRFSAERTGGSVSTLTIQRTQQEDSAVYLCASSLAEGHTEAFFGQGTRLTVV.

The chain recombines TRBV4-1 with TRBJ1-6; the D is unclear. The CDR3 runs to 11 residues. Germline V CDR1 and CDR2: MGHRA, YSYEKL. Trimming cost V 3 bases and J 15 bases, with 9 bases left between them. The CDR3 bases are TGCGCCAGCAGCCAGTCGGACGGCCTCCACTTT. Protein product: CASSQSDGLHF.

The chain has TRBV9 and TRBJ2-3, with D perhaps being TRBD1 or TRBD2 (5 bases each). The CDR3 runs to 14 residues. Per germline, CDR1 SGDLS and CDR2 YYNGEE. V was clipped by 0 bases and J by 6 bases, with 11 bases between them. CDR3 amino acids: CASSVALGPDTQYF. In DNA, the CDR3 is TGTGCCAGCAGCGTAGCTTTGGGACCCGATACGCAGTATTTT.

V gene TRBV5-1 combines with J gene TRBJ1-6; D is ambiguous. Germline CDR1 and CDR2: SGHRS and YFSETQ. Trimming shortened V by 0 bases and J by 6 bases, and 10 bases separated the two germline ends. This CDR3 is 15 amino acids long. CDR3 region: CASSLDIGANSPLHF. For the CDR3, the DNA is TGCGCCAGCAGCTTGGACATAGGTGCTAATTCACCCCTCCACTTT.

The V gene is TRBV27, the J gene TRBJ2-1; 8 bases align to TRBD2. The CDR3 runs to 15 residues. Germline CDR1 and CDR2: MNHEY and SMNVEV (reference sequence). The J segment lost 7 bases and the V segment lost 3 bases, leaving 8 bases of the junction unmatched. For the CDR3, the DNA is TGTGCCAGCAGTTTTATGAGCGGGGGCTTAAATGAGCAGTTCTTC. It codes for CASSFMSGGLNEQFF.

The chain combines TRBV28 with TRBJ2-7; a weak D match, TRBD1 (5 bases). The CDR3 has 13 amino acids. The germline V gene has CDR1 MDHEN and CDR2 SYDVKM. The V and J ends lost 5 bases and 4 bases respectively, with 12 bases between them. The CDR3 loop reads CASSVRARYEQYF. CDR3 nucleotides: TGTGCCAGCAGTGTCAGGGCAAGGTACGAGCAGTACTTC. Together with reference TRBV28 and TRBJ2-7, the CDR3 gives the full variable domain: DVKVTQSSRYLVKRTGEKVFLECVQDMDHENMFWYRQDPGLGLRLIYFSYDVKMKEKGDIPEGYSVSREKKERFSLILESASTNQTSMYLCASSVRARYEQYFGPGTRLTVT.

J is TRBJ2-3 and V is TRBV24-1; maybe TRBD2 (5 bases). There are 16 residues in the CDR3. Between the trimmed V and J ends, which lost 3 bases and 2 bases, there was a span of 14 bases. The V gene's germline CDR1 is KGHDR and CDR2 SFDVKD. The CDR3 bases are TGTGCCACCAGTGATCCCCTGCGGGCCCCCACAGATACGCAGTATTTT. Protein: CATSDPLRAPTDTQYF.

The chain couples TRBV21-1 to TRBJ2-2; the table's D gene call, TRBD2, was not cross checked with the DNA. TRBV21-1 is recorded as a pseudogene. The CDR3 spans 16 residues. CDR3 region: CASGTGLAKRTGELFF. In nucleotides, the CDR3 is TGTGCCTCAGGGACGGGACTAGCGAAACGGACCGGGGAGCTGTTTTTT.

V is TRBV6-2 or TRBV6-3 and J is TRBJ1-6; D call uncertain. V lost 4 bases to trimming and J lost 13 bases, with 11 bases between them. The CDR3 consists of 12 residues. Germline V gives CDR1 MNHEY, CDR2 SVGEGT. The CDR3 sequence is CASSSLGWPLHF. In DNA form, the CDR3 reads TGTGCCAGCAGTTCACTCGGATGGCCCCTCCACTTT.

The rearrangement joins TRBV5-1 to TRBJ1-3; weak D call: TRBD1 (6 bases). CDR1 and CDR2 (germline): SGHRS, YFSETQ. This CDR3 comprises 13 residues. The V gene lost 2 bases and the J gene lost 4 bases, with 7 bases spanning the gap. The CDR3 region is CASSFGGGNTIYF. The CDR3 DNA reads as TGCGCCAGCAGCTTCGGGGGCGGAAACACCATATATTTT.

The chain couples TRBV5-1 to TRBJ1-2, with D tentatively TRBD1 (5 bases). The germline CDR1 and CDR2 sequences are SGHRS and YFSETQ. Trimming stripped 0 bases from V and 8 bases from J, with 11 bases between. This CDR3 contains 13 residues. The CDR3 region has the DNA TGCGCCAGCAGCTTGGTGCAGGGACGCGGCTACACCTTC. This encodes CASSLVQGRGYTF.

Comment on this clone: The same CDR3 can be traced to other DNA sequences in this sample. The chain combines TRBV7-2 with TRBJ1-1, with no clear D. There are 12 residues in the CDR3. Trimming stripped 2 bases from V and 2 bases from J, with 3 bases between. Germline CDR1 reads SGHTA; CDR2 reads FQGNSA. CDR3 DNA: TGTGCCAGCAGCTTAAGCAACACTGAAGCTTTCTTT. Protein product: CASSLSNTEAFF.

The chain couples TRBV19 to TRBJ2-7, with D perhaps given as TRBD1 or TRBD2 (5 bases each). This CDR3 region has 20 residues. V lost 0 bases and J 3 bases, leaving 27 bases between the germline ends. CDR1 and CDR2 from the germline V gene are LNHDA and SQIVND (reference sequence). Here the CDR3 reads CASSIDTRGGPSWTNYEQYF. DNA for the CDR3: TGTGCCAGTAGTATAGATACTCGTGGGGGACCATCGTGGACGAACTACGAGCAGTACTTC.

The chain links TRBV21-1 to TRBJ2-7. TRBV21-1 is marked as a pseudogene. This CDR3 spans 16 amino acids. The CDR3 DNA is TGTGCCAGCACCATCCTGGGCGGCAGGTCGTCCTACGAGCAGTACTTC. Translation: CASTILGGRSSYEQYF.

This chain connects TRBV19 to TRBJ1-1, with D perhaps TRBD1 (6 bases). Germline V gene lookup returns CDR1 LNHDA and CDR2 SQIVND (reference sequence). The CDR3 runs to 14 residues. Trimming took 5 bases from V and 0 from J, leaving 10 bases between them. CDR3 protein: CASSRRGLNTEAFF. The CDR3 DNA reads as TGTGCCAGTAGTCGCAGGGGTCTGAACACTGAAGCTTTCTTT.

The V gene is TRBV4-3, the J gene TRBJ2-7; D gene unclear. The CDR3 is made up of 15 amino acids. CDR1 and CDR2 (germline): LGHNA, YSLEER. V gave up 0 bases and J gave up 0 bases, with 9 bases separating them. CDR3 sequence (DNA): TGCGCCAGCAGCCAAGAATTGAGGAGCTCCTACGAGCAGTACTTC. This codes for CASSQELRSSYEQYF.

This chain joins TRBV7-8 and TRBJ2-6, with no clear D. Germline CDR1 is SGHVS and CDR2 is FQNEAQ. With 1 base removed from V and 0 bases from J, the gap between germline ends came to 10 bases. The CDR3 covers 17 residues. The DNA for the CDR3 is TGTGCCAGCAGCTTAGGGCGTTTGAGCTCTGGGGCCAACGTCCTGACTTTC. Encoded protein: CASSLGRLSSGANVLTF.

J is TRBJ1-4 and V is TRBV5-1; D is perhaps TRBD1 (5 bases). This CDR3 has 15 amino acids. V dropped 7 bases and J dropped 3 bases, with 16 bases sitting between them. Germline loops: CDR1 SGHRS, CDR2 YFSETQ. CDR3 in DNA: TGCGCCAGCGGGGCAGGGTACAAGGCTAATGAAAAACTGTTTTTT. Its translation: CASGAGYKANEKLFF.

The V call is TRBV5-4, the J call TRBJ2-7; 7 bases agree with TRBD1. In germline, CDR1 is SGHNT, CDR2 YYREEE (reference sequence). The CDR3 has 15 amino acids. The V and J ends lost 4 bases and 2 bases, in that order; junction bases with no gene match: 9. CDR3 bases: TGTGCCAGCAGCCTGGATCAGGGGGTCGCCTACGAGCAGTACTTC. Amino acids: CASSLDQGVAYEQYF.

This clone was seen a single time. V usage is TRBV6-1 and J usage is TRBJ1-1; D gene uncertain. CDR1 MNHNS and CDR2 SASEGT come from the germline V gene. Trimming stripped 0 bases from V and 2 bases from J, with 13 bases between. The CDR3 is 16 amino acids. The CDR3 here is CASSEALTVANTEAFF. The CDR3 DNA reads as TGTGCCAGCAGTGAAGCCTTGACTGTAGCTAACACTGAAGCTTTCTTT.